This TCR beta chain emerged from a study of OX40 agonist ivuxolimab in advanced cancers. The table came from immunoSEQ multiplex PCR; TCRdb's copy has only in-frame clones and leaves some out. The repertoire consists of tens of thousands of clones, with roughly four fifths occurring once and the leading ten covering over 0.4%. Trimming took off 3 bases at V and 5 bases at J, with 8 bases between the two ends. This CDR3 contains 12 residues. Germline V gives CDR1 MDHEN, CDR2 SYDVKM. This TCR derives from an adult with an advanced solid tumor such as melanoma, head and neck, liver or kidney cancer. The sample in question was CD4+ or CD8+ T cells sorted from blood, obtained in a trial of the OX40 agonist ivuxolimab. The rearrangement uses TRBV28 and TRBJ2-7; D unclear. The CDR3 here is CASSFLRDEQYF. CDR3 DNA: TGTGCCAGCAGTTTTTTAAGGGACGAGCAGTACTTC.